This T cell receptor beta chain is drawn from a study of blood T cell repertoires in COVID-19. Study summary: COVID-19 samples from acute and convalescent phases originated in the United States, Italy and Spain. PBMCs, B-cell-depleted T cells, or T cells provided the cDNA or gDNA that made up the material.

Repertoires were generated with immunoSEQ multiplex PCR, while TCRdb's copy carries only in-frame clones and drops some. This sample has about 400,000 clones, with around 86% found just once. This clonotype was obtained from a human donor in a cohort sampled during active COVID-19. The material sequenced was peripheral blood.

CDR3 residues: CASRERQGSSNQPQHF. The CDR3 DNA is TGTGCCAGCAGGGAACGACAGGGGTCTAGCAATCAGCCCCAGCATTTT. The rearrangement uses TRBV2 and TRBJ1-5; 8 nucleotides align to TRBD1. This CDR3 region has 16 residues. CDR1 and CDR2 from the germline V gene are SNHLY and FYNNEI. Trimming at V came to 6 bases and at J to 0 bases, leaving 7 bases not matched to a gene.